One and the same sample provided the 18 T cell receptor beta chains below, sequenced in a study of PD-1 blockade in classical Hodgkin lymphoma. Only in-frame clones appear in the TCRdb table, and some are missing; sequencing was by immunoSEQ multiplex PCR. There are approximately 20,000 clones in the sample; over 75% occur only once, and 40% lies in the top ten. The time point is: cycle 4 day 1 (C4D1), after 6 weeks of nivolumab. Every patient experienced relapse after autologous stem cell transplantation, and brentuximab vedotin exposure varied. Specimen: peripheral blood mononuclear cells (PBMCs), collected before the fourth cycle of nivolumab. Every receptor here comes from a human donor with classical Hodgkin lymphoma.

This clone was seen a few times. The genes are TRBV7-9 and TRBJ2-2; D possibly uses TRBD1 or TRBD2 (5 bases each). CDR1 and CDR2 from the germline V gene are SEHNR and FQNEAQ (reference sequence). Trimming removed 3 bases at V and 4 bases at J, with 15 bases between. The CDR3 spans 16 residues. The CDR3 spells CASSFRDPTGTGELFF. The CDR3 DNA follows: TGTGCCAGCAGCTTTAGGGACCCTACGGGCACCGGGGAGCTGTTTTTT.

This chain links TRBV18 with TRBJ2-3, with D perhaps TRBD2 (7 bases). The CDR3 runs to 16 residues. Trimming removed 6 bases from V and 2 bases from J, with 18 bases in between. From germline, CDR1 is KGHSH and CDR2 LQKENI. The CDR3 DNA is TGTGCCAGCTCTCCCGCCTTAGGGGGGGCCACAGATACGCAGTATTTT. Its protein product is CASSPALGGATDTQYF. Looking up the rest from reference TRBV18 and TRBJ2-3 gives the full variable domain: NAGVMQNPRHLVRRRGQEARLRCSPMKGHSHVYWYRQLPEEGLKFMVYLQKENIIDESGMPKERFSAEFPKEGPSILRIQQVVRGDSAAYFCASSPALGGATDTQYFGPGTRLTVL.

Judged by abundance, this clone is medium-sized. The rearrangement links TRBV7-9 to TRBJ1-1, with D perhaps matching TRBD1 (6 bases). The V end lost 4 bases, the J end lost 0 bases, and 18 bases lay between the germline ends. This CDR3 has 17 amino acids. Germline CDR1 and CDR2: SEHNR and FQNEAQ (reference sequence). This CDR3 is CASSSHEIGGMNTEAFF. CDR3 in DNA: TGTGCCAGCAGCTCCCACGAAATAGGGGGGATGAACACTGAAGCTTTCTTT.

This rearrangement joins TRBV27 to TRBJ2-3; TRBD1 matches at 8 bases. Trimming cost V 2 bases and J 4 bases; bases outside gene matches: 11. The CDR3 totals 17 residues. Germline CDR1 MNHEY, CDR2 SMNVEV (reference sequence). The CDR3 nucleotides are TGTGCCAGCAGTTTAGCCCCGCAGGGGGCGACGGCAGATACGCAGTATTTT. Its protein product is CASSLAPQGATADTQYF.

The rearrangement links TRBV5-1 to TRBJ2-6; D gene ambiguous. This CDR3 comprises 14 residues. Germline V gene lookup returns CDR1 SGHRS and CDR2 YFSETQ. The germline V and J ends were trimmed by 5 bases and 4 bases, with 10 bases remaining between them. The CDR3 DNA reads TGCGCCAGCAGTCGTGATAGCGGGGCCAACGTCCTGACTTTC. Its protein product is CASSRDSGANVLTF.

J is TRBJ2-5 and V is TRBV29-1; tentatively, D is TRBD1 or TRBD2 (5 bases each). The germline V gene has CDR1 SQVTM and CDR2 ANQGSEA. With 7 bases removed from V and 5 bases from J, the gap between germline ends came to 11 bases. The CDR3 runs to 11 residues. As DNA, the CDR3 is TGCAGCGCTAGTCGGGGCGAGACCCAGTACTTC. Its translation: CSASRGETQYF.

CDR3 in amino acids: CASSQRDREGNYEQYF. CDR3 in DNA: TGCGCCAGCAGTCAGAGAGACAGGGAGGGCAATTACGAGCAGTACTTC. This sequence joins TRBV23-1 and TRBJ2-7; TRBD1 or TRBD2 may be the D gene (7 bases each). TRBV23-1 is annotated as an ORF whose role is uncertain. CDR3 length: 16 residues. V was cut by 3 bases and J by 4 bases, with 19 bases left in between.

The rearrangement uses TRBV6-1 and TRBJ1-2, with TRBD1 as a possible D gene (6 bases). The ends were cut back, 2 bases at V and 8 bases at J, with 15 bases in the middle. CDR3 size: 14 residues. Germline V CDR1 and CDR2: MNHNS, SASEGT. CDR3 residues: CASSESQGTGGYTF. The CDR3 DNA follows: TGTGCCAGCAGTGAATCTCAGGGGACGGGGGGCTACACCTTC.

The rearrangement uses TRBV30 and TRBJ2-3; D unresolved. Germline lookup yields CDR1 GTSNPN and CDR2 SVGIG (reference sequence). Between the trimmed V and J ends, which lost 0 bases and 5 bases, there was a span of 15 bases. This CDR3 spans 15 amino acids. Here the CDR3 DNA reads TGTGCCTGGAGTGTAGAAGGAGTTAGGAGAGATACGCAGTATTTT. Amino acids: CAWSVEGVRRDTQYF.

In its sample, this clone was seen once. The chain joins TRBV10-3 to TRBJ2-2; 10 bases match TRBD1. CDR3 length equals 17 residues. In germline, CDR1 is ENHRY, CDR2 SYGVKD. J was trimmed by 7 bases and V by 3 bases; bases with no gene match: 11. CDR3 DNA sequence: TGTGCCATCAGTGACAAACCGGGACAGGGGTTCGGCGGGGAGCTGTTTTTT. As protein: CAISDKPGQGFGGELFF.

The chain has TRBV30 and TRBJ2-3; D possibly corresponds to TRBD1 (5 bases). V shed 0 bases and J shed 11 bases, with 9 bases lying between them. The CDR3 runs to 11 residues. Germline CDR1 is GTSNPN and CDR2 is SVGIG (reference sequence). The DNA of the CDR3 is TGTGCCTGGAGTGTTGGGGCCTGGCAGTATTTT. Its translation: CAWSVGAWQYF.

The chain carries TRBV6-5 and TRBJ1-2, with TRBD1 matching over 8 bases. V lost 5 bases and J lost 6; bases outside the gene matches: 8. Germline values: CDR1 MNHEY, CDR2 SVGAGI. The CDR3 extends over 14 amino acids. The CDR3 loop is CASSDGTGWNGYTF. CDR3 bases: TGTGCCAGCAGTGACGGGACAGGCTGGAATGGCTACACCTTC.

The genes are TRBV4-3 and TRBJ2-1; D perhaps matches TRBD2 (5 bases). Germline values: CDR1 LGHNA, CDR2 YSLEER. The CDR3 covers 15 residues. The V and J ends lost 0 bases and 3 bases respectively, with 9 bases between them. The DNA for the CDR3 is TGCGCCAGCAGCCAAGATTGGGAGCTCTACAATGAGCAGTTCTTC. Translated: CASSQDWELYNEQFF.

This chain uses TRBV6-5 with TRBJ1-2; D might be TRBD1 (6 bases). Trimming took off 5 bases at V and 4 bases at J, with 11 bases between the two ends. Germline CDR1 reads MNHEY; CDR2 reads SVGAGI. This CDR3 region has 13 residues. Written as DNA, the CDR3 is TGTGCCAGCAGTCCCGGACAGTCCTATGGCTACACCTTC. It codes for CASSPGQSYGYTF.

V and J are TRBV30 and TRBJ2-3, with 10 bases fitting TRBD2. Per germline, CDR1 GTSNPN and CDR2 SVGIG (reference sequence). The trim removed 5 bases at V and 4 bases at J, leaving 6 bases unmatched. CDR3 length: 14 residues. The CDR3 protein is CAWPTSGPPDTQYF. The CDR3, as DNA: TGTGCCTGGCCGACTAGCGGGCCTCCAGATACGCAGTATTTT.

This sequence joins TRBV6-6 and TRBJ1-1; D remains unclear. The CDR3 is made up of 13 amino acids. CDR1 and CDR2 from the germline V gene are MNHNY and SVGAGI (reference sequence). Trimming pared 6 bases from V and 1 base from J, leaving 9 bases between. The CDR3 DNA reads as TGTGCCAGCAGCCGCAACAGGAACACTGAAGCTTTCTTT. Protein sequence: CASSRNRNTEAFF.

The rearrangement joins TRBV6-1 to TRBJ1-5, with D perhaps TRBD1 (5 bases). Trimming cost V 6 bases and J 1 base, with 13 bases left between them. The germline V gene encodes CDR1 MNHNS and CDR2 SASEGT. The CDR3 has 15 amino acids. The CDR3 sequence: CASSGTGGSNQPQHF. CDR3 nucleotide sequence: TGTGCCAGCAGCGGAACGGGGGGAAGCAATCAGCCCCAGCATTTT.

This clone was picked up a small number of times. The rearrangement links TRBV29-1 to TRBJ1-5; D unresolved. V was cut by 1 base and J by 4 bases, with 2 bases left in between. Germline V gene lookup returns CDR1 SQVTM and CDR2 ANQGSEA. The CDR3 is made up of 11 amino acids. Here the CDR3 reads CSVEVNQPQHF. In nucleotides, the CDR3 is TGCAGCGTTGAAGTAAATCAGCCCCAGCATTTT. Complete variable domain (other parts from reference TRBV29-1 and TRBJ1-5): SAVISQKPSRDICQRGTSLTIQCQVDSQVTMMFWYRQQPGQSLTLIATANQGSEATYESGFVIDKFPISRPNLTFSTLTVSNMSPEDSSIYLCSVEVNQPQHFGDGTRLSIL.